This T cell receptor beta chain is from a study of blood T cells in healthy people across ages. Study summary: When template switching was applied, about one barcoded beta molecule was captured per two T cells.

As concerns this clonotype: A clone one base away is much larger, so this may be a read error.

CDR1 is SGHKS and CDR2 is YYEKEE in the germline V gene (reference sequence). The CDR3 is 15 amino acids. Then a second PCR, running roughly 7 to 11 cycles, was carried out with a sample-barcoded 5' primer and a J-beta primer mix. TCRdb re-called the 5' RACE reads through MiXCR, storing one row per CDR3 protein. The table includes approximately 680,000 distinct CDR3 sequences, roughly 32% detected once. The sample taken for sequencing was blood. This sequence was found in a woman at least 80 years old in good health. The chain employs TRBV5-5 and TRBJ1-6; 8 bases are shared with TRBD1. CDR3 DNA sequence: TGTGTCAGCAGCTCCTTGGGACAGGAGAATTCACCCCTCCACTTT. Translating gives CVSSSLGQENSPLHF.